This TCR beta chain is from a study of T cells in Graves' hyperthyroidism and ophthalmopathy (dated 2019 in TCRdb). Notes on the research overall: Peripheral blood was sampled at the time of initial diagnosis, prior to any treatment. The 75 to 100 discovery patients were randomly split 7:3 into training and test sets. TCR Vbeta CDR3 sequencing of 120 to 150 peripheral blood samples (fewer than 45 ophthalmopathy, roughly 74 hyperthyroidism and some 17 progressor patients) is reported in the paper. After blood sampling, hyperthyroidism patients were treated with methimazole at a starting dose of 30 mg daily, and ophthalmopathy patients were treated with high-dose intravenous methylprednisolone. A discovery cohort of roughly 100 patients, 43 with Graves' ophthalmopathy and approximately 60 with stable Graves' hyperthyroidism, was used to find distinguishing TCR V-J signatures. Thyroid tissue and blood T-cell repertoires from several Graves' hyperthyroidism patients were also compared in the study. Prospective prediction of ophthalmopathy was tested in an independent validation cohort of 18 to 20 hyperthyroidism patients and approximately 17 patients who later progressed to ophthalmopathy.

The investigation overall reported the following: In validation, the model predicted progression to ophthalmopathy with roughly 66% sensitivity and 72% to 85% specificity, a median of around 6.6 months before onset. In cross-validation, a model built on a 13 V-J signature told ophthalmopathy apart from stable hyperthyroidism with 85% to 90% sensitivity and approximately 81% specificity, and in testing the same model reached 80%/75%. Blood samples also contained most of the expanded thyroid clonotypes (frequency above 0.001), which suggests that blood repertoires may reflect thyroid immune responses. Sample size was not statistically predetermined, and investigators were not blinded to group allocation.

A patient counted as having stable Graves' hyperthyroidism if no progression to ophthalmopathy occurred over 18 months of follow-up. The hyperthyroidism patients were between 18 and 65 years old and newly diagnosed, with a disease duration of less than 2 months. Patients with uncontrolled infections, other autoimmune diseases, pregnancy or lactation were excluded. Diagnoses were based on clinical symptoms, serum thyroxine and TRAb, thyroid ultrasound and orbital computed tomography. PBMCs were separated from around 9.1 ml of fresh peripheral blood using Ficoll-Paque density gradient centrifugation. Trizol reagent was used to extract total RNA, and RNA quality was then checked on an Agilent 2100 Bioanalyzer. This clonotype was found many times. The antigen this receptor binds is unknown. No qualities accompany the bases; no much larger clone lies one base away. The TCR beta CDR3 regions were amplified from the RNA transcripts. For the first round of RT-PCR on the TCR CDR3, the HTBI primer set was used together with the Qiagen OneStep RT-PCR kit. Libraries were constructed in a second round of multiplex PCR, after which size selection and purification were performed. The libraries were sequenced on an Illumina HiSeq2000 using paired-end 100 bp reads. On the authors' methods: SOAPnuke was used to process the raw data, with reads discarded if the reads contained adapters or uncalled bases, had a mean Phred below 15, or lacked an exact constant-primer or identifier match. COPE v1.2.5 was used to merge high-quality paired reads, and clonotypes were defined as unique nucleotide sequences. Clonotypes were aligned to IMGT TRBV, TRBD and TRBJ reference segments using MiTCR v1.1. Only V-J combinations with frequency above 0.0001, covering 98% to 99.2% of repertoires, were analysed. The TCS score was defined as the ratio of F50 (clonal expansion) to E x V (chaos), calculated using BLOSUM62-based TCRdist between CDR3 peptides within each V-J. Welch's t-statistics and random forest reduced around 510 V-J features to about 13, which were used in a naive Bayes classifier (R e1071). TCRdb cleaned the public reads at Q25 with fastp, built clones with MiXCR and kept in-frame beta chains. Duplicate CDR3 protein sequences are folded into a single record with the most common DNA and genes. The V and J calls come from TCRdb's annotation, not from the publication. The sample includes about 200,000 distinct CDR3 sequences, with about 17% observed a single time. The ten largest clonotypes hold 53% of the sample.

From cysteine to phenylalanine, the CDR3 is 12 amino acids long. Here the CDR3 DNA is all that survives: 36 bases in frame from base 1. Based on the germline V gene, the CDR1 and CDR2 sequences are MNHNS and SASEGT. Relative to germline, V is 4 bases shorter and J is 3 bases shorter, with 7 bases between their ends. The sample taken for sequencing was blood. The chain employs TRBV6-1 and TRBJ2-7; the D gene lacks a confident call. The TCR sequence derives from a woman aged 50 to 60 with Graves' hyperthyroidism. The CDR3 has the sequence CASSALDYEQYF. The DNA is as follows: TGTGCCAGCAGTGCCCTGGACTACGAGCAGTACTTC.